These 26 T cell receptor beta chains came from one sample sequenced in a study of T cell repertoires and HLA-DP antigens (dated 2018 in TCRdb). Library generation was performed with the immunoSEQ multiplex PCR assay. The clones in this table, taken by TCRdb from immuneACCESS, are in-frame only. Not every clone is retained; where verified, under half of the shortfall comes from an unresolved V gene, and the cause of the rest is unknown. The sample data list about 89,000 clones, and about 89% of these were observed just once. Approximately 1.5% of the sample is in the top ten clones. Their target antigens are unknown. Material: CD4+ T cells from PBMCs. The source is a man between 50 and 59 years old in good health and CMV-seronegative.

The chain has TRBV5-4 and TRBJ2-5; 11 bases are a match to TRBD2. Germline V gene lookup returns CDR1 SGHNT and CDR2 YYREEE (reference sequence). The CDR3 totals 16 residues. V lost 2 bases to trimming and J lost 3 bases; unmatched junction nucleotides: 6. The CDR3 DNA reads TGTGCCAGCAGCTTTGCGACTAGCGGGACGGAAGAGACCCAGTACTTC. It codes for CASSFATSGTEETQYF.

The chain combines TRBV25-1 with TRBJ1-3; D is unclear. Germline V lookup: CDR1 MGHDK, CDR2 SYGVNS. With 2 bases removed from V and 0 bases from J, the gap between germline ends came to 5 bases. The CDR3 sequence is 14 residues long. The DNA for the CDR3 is TGTGCCAGCAGTGAAACTAGCTCTGGAAACACCATATATTTT. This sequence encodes CASSETSSGNTIYF.

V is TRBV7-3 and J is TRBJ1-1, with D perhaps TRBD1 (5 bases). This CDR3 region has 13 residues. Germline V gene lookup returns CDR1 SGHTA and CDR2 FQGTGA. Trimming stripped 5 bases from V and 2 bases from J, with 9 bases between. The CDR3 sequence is CASSRTKNTEAFF. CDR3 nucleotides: TGTGCCAGCAGCAGGACAAAAAACACTGAAGCTTTCTTT.

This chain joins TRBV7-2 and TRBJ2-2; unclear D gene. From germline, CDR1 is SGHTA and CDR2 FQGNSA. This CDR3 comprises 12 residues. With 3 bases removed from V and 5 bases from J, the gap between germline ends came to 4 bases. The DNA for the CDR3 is TGTGCCAGCAGCTTCTTAACCGGGGAGCTGTTTTTT. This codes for CASSFLTGELFF.

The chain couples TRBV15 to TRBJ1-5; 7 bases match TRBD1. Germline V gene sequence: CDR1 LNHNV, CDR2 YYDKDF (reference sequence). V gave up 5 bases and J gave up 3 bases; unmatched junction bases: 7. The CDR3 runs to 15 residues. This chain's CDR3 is CATSRAGTDNQPQHF. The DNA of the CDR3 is TGTGCCACCAGCCGAGCCGGGACAGACAATCAGCCCCAGCATTTT.

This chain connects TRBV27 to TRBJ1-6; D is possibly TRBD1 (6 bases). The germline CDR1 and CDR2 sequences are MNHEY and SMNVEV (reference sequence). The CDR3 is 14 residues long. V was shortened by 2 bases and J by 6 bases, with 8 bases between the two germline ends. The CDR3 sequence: CASSLGTFNSPLHF. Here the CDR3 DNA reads TGTGCCAGCAGTTTAGGGACATTTAATTCACCCCTCCACTTT.

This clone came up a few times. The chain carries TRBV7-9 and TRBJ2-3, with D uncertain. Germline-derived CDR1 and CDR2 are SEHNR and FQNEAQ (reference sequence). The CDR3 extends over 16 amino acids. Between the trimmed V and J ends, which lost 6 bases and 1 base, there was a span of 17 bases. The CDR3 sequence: CASRGRTSRGTDTQYF. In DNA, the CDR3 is TGTGCCAGCAGGGGAAGGACGAGTCGTGGCACAGATACGCAGTATTTT.

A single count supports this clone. CDR3 DNA sequence: TGTGCCAGCAGCTTGCCAGCAGTGGCCTACAATGAGCAGTTCTTC. Translation gives CASSLPAVAYNEQFF. This chain links TRBV7-2 with TRBJ2-1; D remains unclear. Trimming removed 3 bases at V and 2 bases at J, with 11 bases between. This CDR3 spans 15 amino acids. CDR1 SGHTA and CDR2 FQGNSA come from the germline V gene. Full variable domain (rest looked up from reference TRBV7-2 and TRBJ2-1): GAGVSQSPSNKVTEKGKDVELRCDPISGHTALYWYRQSLGQGLEFLIYFQGNSAPDKSGLPSDRFSAERTGGSVSTLTIQRTQQEDSAVYLCASSLPAVAYNEQFFGPGTRLTVL.

CDR3 sequence reads: CASSYGTGDWGTLHNEQFF. CDR3 in DNA: TGTGCCAGCAGTTACGGGACAGGGGATTGGGGGACGCTACACAATGAGCAGTTCTTC. V is TRBV28 and J is TRBJ2-1, with TRBD1 matching over 10 bases. J was trimmed by 5 bases and V by 4 bases; bases with no gene match: 17. Germline CDR1 reads MDHEN; CDR2 reads SYDVKM. This CDR3 has 19 residues.

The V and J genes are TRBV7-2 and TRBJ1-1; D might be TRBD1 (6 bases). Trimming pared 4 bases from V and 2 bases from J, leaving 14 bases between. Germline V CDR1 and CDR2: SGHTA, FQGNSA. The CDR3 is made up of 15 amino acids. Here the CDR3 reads CASSYGDKSNTEAFF. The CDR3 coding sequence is TGTGCCAGCAGCTACGGGGACAAGTCTAACACTGAAGCTTTCTTT.

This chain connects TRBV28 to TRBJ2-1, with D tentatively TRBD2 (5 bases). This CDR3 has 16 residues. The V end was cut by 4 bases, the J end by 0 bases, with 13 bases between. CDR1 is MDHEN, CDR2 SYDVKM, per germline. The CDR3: CASSSRLRHSYNEQFF. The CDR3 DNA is TGTGCCAGCAGTTCCCGACTACGACACTCCTACAATGAGCAGTTCTTC. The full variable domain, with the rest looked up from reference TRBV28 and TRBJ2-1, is DVKVTQSSRYLVKRTGEKVFLECVQDMDHENMFWYRQDPGLGLRLIYFSYDVKMKEKGDIPEGYSVSREKKERFSLILESASTNQTSMYLCASSSRLRHSYNEQFFGPGTRLTVL.

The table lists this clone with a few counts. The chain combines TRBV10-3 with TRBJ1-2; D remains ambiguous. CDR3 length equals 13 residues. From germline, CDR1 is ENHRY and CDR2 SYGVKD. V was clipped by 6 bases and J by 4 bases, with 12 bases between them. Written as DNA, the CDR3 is TGTGCCATCAGCGGGAGAGACGGCTATGGCTACACCTTC. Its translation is CAISGRDGYGYTF.

Here the CDR3 reads CASSLAGAVSSYEQYF. In nucleotides, the CDR3 is TGCGCCAGCAGCTTGGCCGGAGCGGTAAGCTCCTACGAGCAGTACTTC. V usage is TRBV5-1 and J usage is TRBJ2-7; TRBD2 might be the D (5 bases). Trimming removed 0 bases from V and 0 bases from J, with 13 bases in between. This CDR3 region has 16 residues. Germline V lookup: CDR1 SGHRS, CDR2 YFSETQ. The whole variable domain, filled in from reference TRBV5-1 and TRBJ2-7, reads KAGVTQTPRYLIKTRGQQVTLSCSPISGHRSVSWYQQTPGQGLQFLFEYFSETQRNKGNFPGRFSGRQFSNSRSEMNVSTLELGDSALYLCASSLAGAVSSYEQYFGPGTRLTVT.

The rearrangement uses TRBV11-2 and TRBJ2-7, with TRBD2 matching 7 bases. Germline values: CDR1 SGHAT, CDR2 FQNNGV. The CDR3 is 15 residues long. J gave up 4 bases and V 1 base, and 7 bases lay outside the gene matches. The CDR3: CASSLGTSPEYEQYF. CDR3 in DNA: TGTGCCAGCAGCTTAGGGACTAGTCCGGAATACGAGCAGTACTTC. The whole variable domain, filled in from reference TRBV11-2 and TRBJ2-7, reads EAGVAQSPRYKIIEKRQSVAFWCNPISGHATLYWYQQILGQGPKLLIQFQNNGVVDDSQLPKDRFSAERLKGVDSTLKIQPAKLEDSAVYLCASSLGTSPEYEQYFGPGTRLTVT.

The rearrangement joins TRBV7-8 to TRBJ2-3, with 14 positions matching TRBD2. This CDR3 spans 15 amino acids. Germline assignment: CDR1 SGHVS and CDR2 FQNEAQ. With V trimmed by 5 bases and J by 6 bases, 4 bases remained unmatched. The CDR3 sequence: CASSKRLAGGDTQYF. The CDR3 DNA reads TGTGCCAGCAGCAAGCGACTAGCGGGAGGGGATACGCAGTATTTT. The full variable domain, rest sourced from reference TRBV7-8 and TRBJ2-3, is GAGVSQSPRYKVAKRGQDVALRCDPISGHVSLFWYQQALGQGPEFLTYFQNEAQLDKSGLPSDRFFAERPEGSVSTLKIQRTQQEDSAVYLCASSKRLAGGDTQYFGPGTRLTVL.

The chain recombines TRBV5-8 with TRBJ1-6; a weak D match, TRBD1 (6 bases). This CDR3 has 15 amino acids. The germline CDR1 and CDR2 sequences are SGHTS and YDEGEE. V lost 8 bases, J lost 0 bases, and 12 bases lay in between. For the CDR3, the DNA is TGTGCCAGTCTGGACAGACTCTCCTATAATTCACCCCTCCACTTT. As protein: CASLDRLSYNSPLHF.

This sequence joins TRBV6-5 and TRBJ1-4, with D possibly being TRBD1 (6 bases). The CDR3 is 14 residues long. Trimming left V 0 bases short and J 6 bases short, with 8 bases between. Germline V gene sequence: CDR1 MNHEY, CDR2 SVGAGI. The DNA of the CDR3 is TGTGCCAGCAGTTACTCGGGGGCGGATGAAAAACTGTTTTTT. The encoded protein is CASSYSGADEKLFF.

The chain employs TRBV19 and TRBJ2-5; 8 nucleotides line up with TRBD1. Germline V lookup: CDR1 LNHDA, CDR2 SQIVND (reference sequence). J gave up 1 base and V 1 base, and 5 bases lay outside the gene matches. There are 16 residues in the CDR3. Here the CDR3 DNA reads TGTGCCAGTAGTATAGGCCGAACAGGGGGCCAAGAGACCCAGTACTTC. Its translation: CASSIGRTGGQETQYF.

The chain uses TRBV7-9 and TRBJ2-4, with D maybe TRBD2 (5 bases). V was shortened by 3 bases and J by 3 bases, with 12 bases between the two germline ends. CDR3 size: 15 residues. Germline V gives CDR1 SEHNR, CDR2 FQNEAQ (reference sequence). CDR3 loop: CASSFPSGIKNIQYF. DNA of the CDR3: TGTGCCAGCAGCTTCCCTTCCGGGATCAAAAACATTCAGTACTTC.

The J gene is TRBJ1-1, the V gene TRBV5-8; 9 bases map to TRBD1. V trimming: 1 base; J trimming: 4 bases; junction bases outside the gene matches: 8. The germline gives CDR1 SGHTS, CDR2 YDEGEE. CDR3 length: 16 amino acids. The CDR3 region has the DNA TGTGCCAGCAGCTTGAAACAGGGGGCGCGAGGCACTGAAGCTTTCTTT. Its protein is CASSLKQGARGTEAFF.

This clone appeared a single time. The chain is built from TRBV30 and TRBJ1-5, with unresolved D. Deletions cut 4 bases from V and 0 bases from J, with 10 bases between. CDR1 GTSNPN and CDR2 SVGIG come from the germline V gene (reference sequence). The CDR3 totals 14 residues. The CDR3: CAWTPEYSNQPQHF. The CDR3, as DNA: TGTGCCTGGACCCCCGAGTATAGCAATCAGCCCCAGCATTTT.

CDR3 DNA sequence: TGTGCCAGCAGTTTAGGGGGAGGGTGGGAGCAGTACTTC. Translated, it gives CASSLGGGWEQYF. The genes are TRBV28 and TRBJ2-7; TRBD2 matches 7 bases. The CDR3 runs to 13 residues. J was trimmed by 7 bases and V by 2 bases; bases with no gene match: 5. Germline loops: CDR1 MDHEN, CDR2 SYDVKM.

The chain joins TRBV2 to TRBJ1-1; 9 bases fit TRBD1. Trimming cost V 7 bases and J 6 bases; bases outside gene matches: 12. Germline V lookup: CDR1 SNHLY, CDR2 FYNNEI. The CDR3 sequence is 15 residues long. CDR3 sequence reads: CASKNPGQGKAEAFF. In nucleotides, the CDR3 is TGTGCCAGCAAAAACCCGGGACAGGGAAAGGCTGAAGCTTTCTTT.

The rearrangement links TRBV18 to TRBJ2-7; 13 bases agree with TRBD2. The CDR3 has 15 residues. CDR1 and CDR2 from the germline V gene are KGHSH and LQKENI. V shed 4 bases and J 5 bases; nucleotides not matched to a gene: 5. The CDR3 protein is CASSLRTSGGHEQYF. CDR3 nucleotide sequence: TGTGCCAGCTCACTTCGGACTAGCGGGGGTCACGAGCAGTACTTC.

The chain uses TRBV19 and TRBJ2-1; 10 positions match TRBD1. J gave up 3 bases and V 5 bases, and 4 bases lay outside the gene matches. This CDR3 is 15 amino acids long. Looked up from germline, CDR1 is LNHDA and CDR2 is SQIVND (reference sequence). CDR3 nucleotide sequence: TGTGCCAGTAGTGTGGACAGGGGGGTCTACAATGAGCAGTTCTTC. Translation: CASSVDRGVYNEQFF.

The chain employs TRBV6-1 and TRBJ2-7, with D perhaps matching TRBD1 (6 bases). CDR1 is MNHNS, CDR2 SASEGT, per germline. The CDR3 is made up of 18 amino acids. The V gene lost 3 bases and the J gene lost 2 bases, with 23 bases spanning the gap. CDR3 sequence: CASSDPSGQLKTTYEQYF. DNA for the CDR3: TGTGCCAGCAGTGACCCATCGGGACAACTTAAGACGACCTACGAGCAGTACTTC.